Presented here are 28 T cell receptor beta chains from one specimen sequenced in a study of cytomegalovirus exposure and HLA in healthy donors (dated by TCRdb to between 2016 and 2019). Library method: the immunoSEQ multiplex PCR assay. For the multiplex PCR, a mixture combining 60 forward primers for TCR Vbeta segments and 13 reverse primers for TCR Jbeta segments was used. TCRdb limited this immuneACCESS table to in-frame rearrangements with V and J called. A share of clones is missing; checked studies link under half to unresolved V genes, and the rest is unexplained. The sample table holds 180,000 or so clones, of which roughly three quarters were seen once. The top ten clonotypes cover less than 2.5% of the sample. Sequencing was done on a sample of PBMCs. Every receptor here comes from a woman between 45 and 65 years old in good health and CMV-seronegative.

As regards this clone: Other nucleotide sequences in the sample specify the same CDR3. CDR3 DNA: TGTGCCAGCAGCCAAGGCCAGGGCGATGGCTACACCTTC. Amino acid sequence: CASSQGQGDGYTF. This chain uses TRBV14 with TRBJ1-2, with D possibly matching TRBD1 (5 bases). CDR3 length: 13 amino acids. CDR1 SGHDN and CDR2 FVKESK come from the germline V gene. V gave up 1 base and J gave up 6 bases, with 9 bases separating them.

V gene TRBV30 combines with J gene TRBJ2-7; TRBD2 is a possible D gene (6 bases). Trimming took 5 bases from V and 6 from J, leaving 14 bases between them. The CDR3 totals 12 residues. Germline-derived CDR1 and CDR2 are GTSNPN and SVGIG (reference sequence). The CDR3 loop reads CAWAGTSVEQYF. CDR3 DNA sequence: TGTGCCTGGGCCGGGACTTCCGTCGAGCAGTACTTC.

The table lists this clone with a few counts. The genes are TRBV28 and TRBJ1-1, with D unclear. CDR3 length: 12 amino acids. The germline gives CDR1 MDHEN, CDR2 SYDVKM. V lost 3 bases to trimming and J lost 11 bases, with 13 bases between them. The CDR3 nucleotides read TGTGCCAGCAGTTTCACGGGGTTGGGGGCTTTCTTT. Its protein is CASSFTGLGAFF.

CDR3 coding DNA: TGTGCCAGCAGTTCCCAATCGGGACTAGCTAGGGAGACCCAGTACTTC. It specifies CASSSQSGLARETQYF. V gene TRBV28 combines with J gene TRBJ2-5; 9 bases fit TRBD2. V lost 4 bases and J lost 5; bases outside the gene matches: 11. Looked up from germline, CDR1 is MDHEN and CDR2 is SYDVKM. CDR3 length equals 16 residues.

The chain joins TRBV6-5 to TRBJ2-1; 9 nucleotides match TRBD1. CDR1 and CDR2 from the germline V gene are MNHEY and SVGAGI. Trimming took 3 bases from V and 6 from J; bases not matched to a gene: 9. There are 16 residues in the CDR3. The CDR3 loop is CASSYGTGQGGNEQFF. The DNA of the CDR3 is TGTGCCAGCAGTTATGGTACGGGACAGGGCGGCAATGAGCAGTTCTTC.

This clone was seen just once. The chain joins TRBV18 to TRBJ2-5, with 8 bases that match TRBD1. Per the germline V gene, CDR1 is KGHSH and CDR2 is LQKENI. With 2 bases clipped from V and 5 bases from J, the junction kept 1 base outside the gene matches. CDR3 length equals 13 residues. The CDR3 loop is CASSPRQGETQYF. DNA for the CDR3: TGTGCCAGCTCACCAAGACAGGGGGAGACCCAGTACTTC.

The V call is TRBV30, the J call TRBJ1-2; D not certain. V dropped 3 bases and J dropped 4 bases, with 12 bases sitting between them. CDR3 length: 13 residues. Germline V gives CDR1 GTSNPN, CDR2 SVGIG (reference sequence). The CDR3 protein is CAWSSGEAYGYTF. CDR3 nucleotides: TGTGCCTGGAGCTCGGGAGAGGCCTATGGCTACACCTTC.

This rearrangement joins TRBV19 to TRBJ2-1; 13 positions agree with TRBD2. The germline gives CDR1 LNHDA, CDR2 SQIVND (reference sequence). CDR3 length: 16 amino acids. V lost 7 bases and J lost 4; bases outside the gene matches: 7. This CDR3 is CASTPRGLAGYNEQFF. The CDR3 DNA reads as TGTGCCAGTACCCCTAGGGGACTAGCGGGGTACAATGAGCAGTTCTTC.

This chain joins TRBV6-5 and TRBJ2-5; the D gene is possibly TRBD1 (6 bases). The germline CDR1 and CDR2 sequences are MNHEY and SVGAGI. The V and J ends lost 6 bases and 1 base respectively, with 12 bases between them. The length of the CDR3 is 14 residues. DNA of the CDR3: TGTGCCAGCAGAACAGGGTGGGCCCAAGAGACCCAGTACTTC. Protein sequence: CASRTGWAQETQYF.

This chain connects TRBV19 to TRBJ2-1, with TRBD2 matching over 12 bases. CDR1 and CDR2 (germline): LNHDA, SQIVND (reference sequence). The CDR3 consists of 15 residues. The V and J ends lost 3 bases and 9 bases, in that order; junction bases with no gene match: 6. CDR3 nucleotides: TGTGCCAGTAGTATGGCTAGCGGGGGGGCAGTTGAGCAGTTCTTC. It yields the protein CASSMASGGAVEQFF.

V and J are TRBV7-6 and TRBJ2-3, with 12 nucleotides matching TRBD1. CDR3 length equals 17 residues. Unmatched junction bases numbered 3, after V lost 1 base and J lost 1 base. In germline, CDR1 is SGHVS, CDR2 FNYEAQ. CDR3 DNA: TGTGCCAGCAGCTTAGTTAGGGACAGGGGGCGCACAGATACGCAGTATTTT. It yields the protein CASSLVRDRGRTDTQYF.

There are a few counts of this clone. The chain has TRBV19 and TRBJ1-4, with a tentative D call TRBD1 (6 bases). V lost 3 bases and J 8 bases, leaving 13 bases between the germline ends. Germline assignment: CDR1 LNHDA and CDR2 SQIVND (reference sequence). The CDR3 totals 14 residues. In DNA, the CDR3 is TGTGCCAGTAGTATGCGCTTCCAGGGGGAAAAACTGTTTTTT. Amino acids: CASSMRFQGEKLFF.

The CDR3 region is CASSRRGRAQETQYF. CDR3 DNA sequence: TGTGCCAGCAGCCGGAGGGGCCGGGCCCAAGAGACCCAGTACTTC. The V gene is TRBV7-9, the J gene TRBJ2-5; D is perhaps TRBD2 (6 bases). The CDR3 is 15 amino acids. Per the germline V gene, CDR1 is SEHNR and CDR2 is FQNEAQ (reference sequence). The ends were cut back, 5 bases at V and 1 base at J, with 14 bases in the middle.

This chain uses TRBV30 with TRBJ2-1; TRBD2 matches 8 bases. Trimming took 5 bases from V and 4 from J; bases not matched to a gene: 7. The CDR3 extends over 14 amino acids. CDR1 and CDR2 (germline): GTSNPN, SVGIG (reference sequence). This CDR3 is CAWSGSGVYNEQFF. CDR3 sequence (DNA): TGTGCCTGGTCGGGTAGCGGGGTTTACAATGAGCAGTTCTTC.

The chain uses TRBV6-1 and TRBJ1-1, with TRBD1 identical over 7 bases. Germline lookup yields CDR1 MNHNS and CDR2 SASEGT. This CDR3 region has 15 residues. The junction had 11 bases not matched to a gene; V was cut back by 5 bases and J by 5 bases. This CDR3 reads CASSSPDRVRTEAFF. CDR3 coding DNA: TGTGCCAGCAGTTCCCCCGACAGGGTGCGGACTGAAGCTTTCTTT.

The chain carries TRBV6-1 and TRBJ2-7, with D possibly matching TRBD1 (6 bases). This CDR3 contains 14 residues. Trimming removed 4 bases at V and 2 bases at J, with 12 bases between. CDR1 is MNHNS and CDR2 is SASEGT in the germline V gene. The CDR3 nucleotides read TGTGCCAGCAGTGTCGGGACAACCGCCTACGAGCAGTACTTC. Amino acid sequence: CASSVGTTAYEQYF.

The chain combines TRBV28 with TRBJ2-4; D is unclear. Germline CDR1 reads MDHEN; CDR2 reads SYDVKM. The CDR3 consists of 15 residues. The V and J ends lost 3 bases and 0 bases respectively, with 9 bases between them. In DNA form, the CDR3 reads TGTGCCAGCAGTTTGGCTGGTATAGCCAAAAACATTCAGTACTTC. Residues: CASSLAGIAKNIQYF.

The chain is built from TRBV5-1 and TRBJ1-1; a weak D match, TRBD1 (5 bases). The CDR3 spans 15 residues. CDR1 and CDR2 (germline): SGHRS, YFSETQ. Trimming took off 3 bases at V and 1 base at J, with 13 bases between the two ends. The CDR3 coding sequence is TGCGCCAGCAGCTCGGACATTCTCCCGAACACTGAAGCTTTCTTT. It encodes CASSSDILPNTEAFF.

The rearrangement uses TRBV7-9 and TRBJ2-3, with a tentative D call TRBD2 (5 bases). V was cut by 4 bases and J by 5 bases, with 19 bases left in between. The CDR3 extends over 16 amino acids. The germline gives CDR1 SEHNR, CDR2 FQNEAQ (reference sequence). The CDR3 sequence: CASSWRSVRLVDTQYF. Written as DNA, the CDR3 is TGTGCCAGCAGCTGGCGTAGCGTTCGTTTGGTAGATACGCAGTATTTT.

The chain uses TRBV11-2 and TRBJ2-3, with 9 bases lining up with TRBD2. Germline assignment: CDR1 SGHAT and CDR2 FQNNGV. This CDR3 has 18 amino acids. Unmatched junction bases numbered 13, after V lost 5 bases and J lost 1 base. The CDR3 DNA reads as TGTGCCAGCAGCGAATGGGTGAGCGGGGGGCTTCGCACAGATACGCAGTATTTT. Protein product: CASSEWVSGGLRTDTQYF.

The V call is TRBV4-3, the J call TRBJ2-5; 8 bases agree with TRBD1. The J call may be mistaken, given a closer DNA end match to TRBJ2-7. The CDR3 totals 16 residues. Per germline, CDR1 LGHNA and CDR2 YSLEER. The DNA of the CDR3 is TGCGCCAGCAGCCAAGATTTGGAGACAGGGGCCTACGAGCAGTACTTC. This translates into CASSQDLETGAYEQYF.

The J gene is TRBJ2-1, the V gene TRBV29-1; 11 bases line up with TRBD2. The CDR3 consists of 13 residues. Germline trimming cut 7 bases from V and 5 bases from J; bases unmatched to any gene: 4. Germline values: CDR1 SQVTM, CDR2 ANQGSEA. The CDR3 bases are TGCAGCGCCTTAGCGGGAGGGGACAATGAGCAGTTCTTC. This translates into CSALAGGDNEQFF.

This chain connects TRBV19 to TRBJ2-4, with D possibly matching TRBD1 (6 bases). The germline V gene has CDR1 LNHDA and CDR2 SQIVND (reference sequence). With 5 bases removed from V and 0 bases from J, the gap between germline ends came to 17 bases. The CDR3 has 17 amino acids. The CDR3 loop is CASSLGHQLLAKNIQYF. In nucleotides, the CDR3 is TGTGCCAGTAGTCTGGGACACCAACTCCTAGCCAAAAACATTCAGTACTTC.

The rearrangement links TRBV5-6 to TRBJ2-5; D remains ambiguous. The J call may be incorrect, as the DNA end agrees better with TRBJ2-7. Germline values: CDR1 SGHDT, CDR2 YYEEEE. The CDR3 totals 12 residues. The CDR3 is CASSLGTYEQYF. The CDR3 nucleotides are TGTGCCAGCAGCTTGGGTACCTACGAGCAGTACTTC.

The table lists this clone with a count of one. The chain recombines TRBV9 with TRBJ2-2; D may be TRBD2 (5 bases). Trimming left V 0 bases short and J 7 bases short, with 10 bases between. Per germline, CDR1 SGDLS and CDR2 YYNGEE. The CDR3 covers 14 residues. This CDR3 reads CASSVAGWSGELFF. The CDR3 nucleotides read TGTGCCAGCAGCGTAGCGGGATGGAGCGGGGAGCTGTTTTTT. Looking up the rest from reference TRBV9 and TRBJ2-2 gives the full variable domain: DSGVTQTPKHLITATGQRVTLRCSPRSGDLSVYWYQQSLDQGLQFLIQYYNGEERAKGNILERFSAQQFPDLHSELNLSSLELGDSALYFCASSVAGWSGELFFGEGSRLTVL.

This chain joins TRBV7-2 and TRBJ1-3, with D uncertain. The V gene lost 11 bases and the J gene lost 7 bases, with 18 bases spanning the gap. The CDR3 covers 13 residues. Germline V gives CDR1 SGHTA, CDR2 FQGNSA. In DNA, the CDR3 is TGTGCCGGAGGCCCAAGGACCTCGAACACCATATATTTT. The encoded protein is CAGGPRTSNTIYF.

This chain uses TRBV4-3 with TRBJ2-1; the match to TRBD2 covers 11 bases. V dropped 2 bases and J dropped 6; count of bases not matched to a gene: 9. Germline V gene lookup returns CDR1 LGHNA and CDR2 YSLEER. The CDR3 has 17 residues. In DNA form, the CDR3 reads TGCGCCAGCAGCCAACCACTAGCGGGGGTACAGGGCAATGAGCAGTTCTTC. Translating gives CASSQPLAGVQGNEQFF.

The chain recombines TRBV18 with TRBJ1-4; 7 nucleotides match TRBD1. Germline trimming cut 1 base from V and 5 bases from J; bases unmatched to any gene: 1. The germline V gene encodes CDR1 KGHSH and CDR2 LQKENI. This CDR3 spans 14 amino acids. The CDR3 sequence: CASSPQGANEKLFF. Here the CDR3 DNA reads TGTGCCAGCTCACCACAGGGGGCGAATGAAAAACTGTTTTTT.